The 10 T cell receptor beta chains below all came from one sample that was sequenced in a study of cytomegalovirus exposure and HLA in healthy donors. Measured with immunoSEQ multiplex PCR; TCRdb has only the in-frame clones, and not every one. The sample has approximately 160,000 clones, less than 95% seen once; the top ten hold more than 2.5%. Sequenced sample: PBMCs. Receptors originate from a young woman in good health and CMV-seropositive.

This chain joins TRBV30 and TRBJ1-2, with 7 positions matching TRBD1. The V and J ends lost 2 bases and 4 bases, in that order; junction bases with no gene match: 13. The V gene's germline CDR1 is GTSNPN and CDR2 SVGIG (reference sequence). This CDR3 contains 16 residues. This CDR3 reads CAWSLGQPGEFYGYTF. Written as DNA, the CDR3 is TGTGCCTGGAGTCTGGGACAGCCGGGGGAGTTCTATGGCTACACCTTC. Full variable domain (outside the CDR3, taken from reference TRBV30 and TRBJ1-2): SQTIHQWPATLVQPVGSPLSLECTVEGTSNPNLYWYRQAAGRGLQLLFYSVGIGQISSEVPQNLSASRPQDRQFILSSKKLLLSDSGFYLCAWSLGQPGEFYGYTFGSGTRLTVV.

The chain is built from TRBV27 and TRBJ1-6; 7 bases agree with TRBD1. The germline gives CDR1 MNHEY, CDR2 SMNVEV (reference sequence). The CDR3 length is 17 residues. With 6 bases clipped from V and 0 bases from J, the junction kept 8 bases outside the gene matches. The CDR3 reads CASSPEGASSYNSPLHF. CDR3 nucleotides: TGTGCCAGCAGCCCCGAGGGGGCAAGCTCCTATAATTCACCCCTCCACTTT.

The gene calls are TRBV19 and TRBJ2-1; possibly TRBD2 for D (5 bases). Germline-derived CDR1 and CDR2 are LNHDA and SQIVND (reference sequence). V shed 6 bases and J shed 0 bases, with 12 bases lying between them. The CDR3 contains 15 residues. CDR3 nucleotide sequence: TGTGCCAGTAGCCTCGGGGTTCACTCCTACAATGAGCAGTTCTTC. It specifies CASSLGVHSYNEQFF.

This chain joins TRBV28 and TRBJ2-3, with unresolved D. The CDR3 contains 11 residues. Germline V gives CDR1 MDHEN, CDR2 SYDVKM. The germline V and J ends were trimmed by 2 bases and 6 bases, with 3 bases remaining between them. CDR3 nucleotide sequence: TGTGCCAGCAGTTTACCGGATACGCAGTATTTT. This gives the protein CASSLPDTQYF.

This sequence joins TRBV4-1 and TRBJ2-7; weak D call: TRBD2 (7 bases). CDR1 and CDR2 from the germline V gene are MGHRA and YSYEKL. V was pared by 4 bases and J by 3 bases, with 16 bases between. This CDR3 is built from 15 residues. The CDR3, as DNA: TGCGCCAGCAGCCCCCGGGGAGGGACAATCTACGAGCAGTACTTC. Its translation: CASSPRGGTIYEQYF.

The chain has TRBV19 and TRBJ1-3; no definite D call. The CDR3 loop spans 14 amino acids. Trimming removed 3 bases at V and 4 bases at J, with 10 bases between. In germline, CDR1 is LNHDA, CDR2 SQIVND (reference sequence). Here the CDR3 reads CASSIAQIGNTIYF. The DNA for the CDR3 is TGTGCCAGTAGTATCGCACAGATCGGAAACACCATATATTTT.

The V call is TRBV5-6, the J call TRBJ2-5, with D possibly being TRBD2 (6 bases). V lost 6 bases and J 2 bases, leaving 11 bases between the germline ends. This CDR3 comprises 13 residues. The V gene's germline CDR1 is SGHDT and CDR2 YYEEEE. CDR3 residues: CASNLALQETQYF. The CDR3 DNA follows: TGTGCCAGCAACCTAGCGTTACAAGAGACCCAGTACTTC. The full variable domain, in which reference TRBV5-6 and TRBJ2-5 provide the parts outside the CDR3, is DAGVTQSPTHLIKTRGQQVTLRCSPKSGHDTVSWYQQALGQGPQFIFQYYEEEERQRGNFPDRFSGHQFPNYSSELNVNALLLGDSALYLCASNLALQETQYFGPGTRLLVL.

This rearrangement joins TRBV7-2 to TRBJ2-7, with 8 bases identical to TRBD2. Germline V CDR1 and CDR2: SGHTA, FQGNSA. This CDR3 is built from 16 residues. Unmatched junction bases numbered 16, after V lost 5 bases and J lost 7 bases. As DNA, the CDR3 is TGTGCCAGCAGCCCCAATCGGGGGGGAGGAGGGGAAGAGCAGTACTTC. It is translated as CASSPNRGGGGEEQYF.

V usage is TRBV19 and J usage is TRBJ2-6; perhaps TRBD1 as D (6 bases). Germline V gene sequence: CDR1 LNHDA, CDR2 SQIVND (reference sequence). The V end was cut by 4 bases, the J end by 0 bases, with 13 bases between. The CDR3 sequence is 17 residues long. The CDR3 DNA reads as TGTGCCAGTAGTACTCACAGGGTCCGCTCTGGGGCCAACGTCCTGACTTTC. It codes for CASSTHRVRSGANVLTF.

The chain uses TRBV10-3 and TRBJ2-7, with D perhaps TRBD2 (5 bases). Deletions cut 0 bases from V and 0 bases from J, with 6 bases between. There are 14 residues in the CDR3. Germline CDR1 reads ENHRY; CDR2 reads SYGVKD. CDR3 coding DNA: TGTGCCATCAGTGAGTCGAGGGACTCCTACGAGCAGTACTTC. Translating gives CAISESRDSYEQYF.